The next 8 T cell receptor beta chains were all read from a single sample in a study of T-cell memory formation after mild COVID-19. MiXCR, applied by TCRdb to the 5' RACE reads, yields one record per CDR3 protein. The sample has approximately 500,000 distinct CDR3 sequences; more than 20% are singletons. The sample taken for sequencing was PBMCs or a T cell subset sorted from them (not recorded which). The source is an adult woman who had mild COVID-19 (a few samples of this study predate the infection). Cell type and time point are not known.

Only a few counts were recorded for this clonotype. The CDR3 sequence: CASSSQGPSSGANVLTF. CDR3 nucleotides: TGCGCCAGCTCCTCACAGGGCCCAAGCTCTGGGGCCAACGTCCTGACTTTC. This rearrangement joins TRBV5-1 to TRBJ2-6; weak D call: TRBD1 (6 bases). The CDR3 extends over 17 amino acids. The V gene lost 7 bases and the J gene lost 0 bases, with 17 bases spanning the gap. Per germline, CDR1 SGHRS and CDR2 YFSETQ.

Turning to this clonotype: Given a much more abundant clone one base away, this may be a read error. CDR3 protein: CASSLGTSGTHEQYF. The CDR3 DNA reads as TGTGCCAGCAGCTTAGGGACTAGCGGGACCCACGAGCAGTACTTC. The chain is built from TRBV7-9 and TRBJ2-7; 12 nucleotides line up with TRBD2. Per germline, CDR1 SEHNR and CDR2 FQNEAQ (reference sequence). CDR3 length: 15 amino acids. Losses at the gene ends were 1 base for V and 5 bases for J; bases not matched to a gene: 3.

This clonotype has only a few counts. V gene TRBV29-1 combines with J gene TRBJ2-3; D gene uncertain. V lost 8 bases and J 2 bases, leaving 14 bases between the germline ends. The CDR3 is made up of 13 amino acids. In germline, CDR1 is SQVTM, CDR2 ANQGSEA. CDR3 residues: CSMRTEATDTQYF. As DNA, the CDR3 is TGCAGCATGCGGACGGAAGCCACAGATACGCAGTATTTT.

The CDR3 here is CASSLAEGLAKNIQYF. For the CDR3, the DNA is TGTGCCAGCAGTTTAGCGGAGGGACTGGCTAAAAACATTCAGTACTTC. The chain carries TRBV12-3 or TRBV12-4 and TRBJ2-4, with D possibly matching TRBD2 (6 bases). The length of the CDR3 is 16 residues. The germline V and J ends were trimmed by 0 bases and 4 bases, with 13 bases remaining between them.

This clonotype was observed at least ten times. This chain uses TRBV7-8 with TRBJ2-3; D is undetermined. Germline CDR1 reads SGHVS; CDR2 reads FQNEAQ. V was trimmed by 2 bases and J by 2 bases, leaving 5 bases between them. This CDR3 spans 13 amino acids. CDR3 amino acids: CASSLFTTDTQYF. The DNA for the CDR3 is TGTGCCAGCAGCTTATTCACCACAGATACGCAGTATTTT.

This rearrangement joins TRBV5-6 to TRBJ1-1; D gene ambiguous. Trimming took 2 bases from V and 4 from J, leaving 9 bases between them. From germline, CDR1 is SGHDT and CDR2 YYEEEE. This CDR3 region has 13 residues. The CDR3: CASSLGPSTEAFF. CDR3 in DNA: TGTGCCAGCAGCTTAGGACCATCCACTGAAGCTTTCTTT.

The CDR3 loop is CAAGGITGELFF. Here the CDR3 DNA reads TGTGCTGCGGGGGGGATCACCGGGGAGCTGTTTTTT. The rearrangement joins TRBV12-3 or TRBV12-4 to TRBJ2-2, with 9 bases fitting TRBD2. The CDR3 sequence is 12 residues long.

The rearrangement links TRBV4-1 to TRBJ1-1; TRBD1 matches at 7 bases. Looked up from germline, CDR1 is MGHRA and CDR2 is YSYEKL. CDR3 length: 16 residues. V was clipped by 8 bases and J by 0 bases; unmatched bases: 12. CDR3: CASQAGQSLMNTEAFF. CDR3 nucleotides: TGCGCCAGCCAGGCGGGACAGAGCCTAATGAACACTGAAGCTTTCTTT.